The entry below gives a single TCR beta chain sequence along with its context. The data stem from a study of Ad26.COV2.S vaccination and SARS-CoV-2 variants. Treatment given: 15 to 20 received Ad26.COV2.S at low or high dose, single or two shots; 5 received placebo; per-sample allocation not given. Samples analyzed were those drawn on day 63 after the first vaccine or placebo injection. Trimming took 4 bases from V and 0 from J, leaving 7 bases between them. Germline V gene sequence: CDR1 SGHTA, CDR2 FQGNSA. CDR3 length equals 14 residues. Profiled with immunoSEQ multiplex PCR; TCRdb holds only in-frame clones, not every one. The table lists some 400,000 clones, about 91% of them singletons.

The specimen was peripheral blood, collected in a trial of Ad26.COV2.S vaccine versus placebo. The chain recombines TRBV7-2 with TRBJ2-4, with unresolved D. This sequence was found in a person aged 18-65 years who received the Ad26.COV2.S COVID-19 vaccine or a placebo. CDR3: CASSYGLAKNIQYF. CDR3 in DNA: TGTGCCAGCAGCTATGGGCTAGCCAAAAACATTCAGTACTTC. Based on the CDR3 plus reference TRBV7-2 and TRBJ2-4, the full variable domain is GAGVSQSPSNKVTEKGKDVELRCDPISGHTALYWYRQSLGQGLEFLIYFQGNSAPDKSGLPSDRFSAERTGGSVSTLTIQRTQQEDSAVYLCASSYGLAKNIQYFGAGTRLSVL.